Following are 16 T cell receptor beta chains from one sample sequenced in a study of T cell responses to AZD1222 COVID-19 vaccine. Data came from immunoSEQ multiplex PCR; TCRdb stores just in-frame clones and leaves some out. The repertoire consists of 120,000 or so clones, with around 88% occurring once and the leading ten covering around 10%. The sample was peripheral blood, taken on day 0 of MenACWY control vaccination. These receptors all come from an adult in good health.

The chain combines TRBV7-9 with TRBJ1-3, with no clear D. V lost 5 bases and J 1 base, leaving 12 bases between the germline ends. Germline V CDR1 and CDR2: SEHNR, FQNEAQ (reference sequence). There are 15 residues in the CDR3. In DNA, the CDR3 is TGTGCCAGCAGCAACAACGCTTTATCTGGAAACACCATATATTTT. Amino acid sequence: CASSNNALSGNTIYF.

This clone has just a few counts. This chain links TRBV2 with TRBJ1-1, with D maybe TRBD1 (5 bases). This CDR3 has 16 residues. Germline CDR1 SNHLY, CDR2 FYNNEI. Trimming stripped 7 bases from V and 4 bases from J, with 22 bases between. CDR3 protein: CASIKNPGRGTTEAFF. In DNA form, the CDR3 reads TGTGCCAGCATAAAAAACCCGGGACGAGGGACCACTGAAGCTTTCTTT.

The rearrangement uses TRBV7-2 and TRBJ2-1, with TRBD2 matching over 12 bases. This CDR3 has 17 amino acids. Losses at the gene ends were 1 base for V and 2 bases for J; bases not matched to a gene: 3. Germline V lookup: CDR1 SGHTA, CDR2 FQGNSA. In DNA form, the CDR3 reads TGTGCCAGCAGCTTAGAGTCTAGCGGGAGGGCCTACAATGAGCAGTTCTTC. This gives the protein CASSLESSGRAYNEQFF.

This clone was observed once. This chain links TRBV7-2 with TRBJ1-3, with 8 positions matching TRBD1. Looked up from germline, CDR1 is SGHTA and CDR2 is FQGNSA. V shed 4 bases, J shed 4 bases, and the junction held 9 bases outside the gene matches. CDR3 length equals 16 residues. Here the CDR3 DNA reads TGTGCCAGCAGCTCCGCAGGGGGCGCGAGGGGAAACACCATATATTTT. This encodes CASSSAGGARGNTIYF.

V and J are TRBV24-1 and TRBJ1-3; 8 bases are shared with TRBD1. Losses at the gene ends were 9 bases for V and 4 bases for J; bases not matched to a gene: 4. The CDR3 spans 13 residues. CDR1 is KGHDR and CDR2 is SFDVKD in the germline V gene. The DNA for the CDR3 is TGTGCCACCTCGGACAGGGAAGGAAACACCATATATTTT. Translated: CATSDREGNTIYF.

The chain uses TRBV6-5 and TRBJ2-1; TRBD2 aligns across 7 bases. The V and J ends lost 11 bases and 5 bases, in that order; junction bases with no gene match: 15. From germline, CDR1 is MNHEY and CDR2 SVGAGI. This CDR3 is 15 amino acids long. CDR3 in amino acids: CAGGLAGAKNNEQFF. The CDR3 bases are TGTGCCGGGGGATTAGCGGGCGCTAAAAACAATGAGCAGTTCTTC.

CDR3 nucleotides: TGCGCCAGCAGCTTGGGCGGCTCGCTTTCCTACGAGCAGTACTTC. It codes for CASSLGGSLSYEQYF. This chain uses TRBV5-1 with TRBJ2-7; D unresolved. V was pared by 0 bases and J by 1 base, with 11 bases between. The CDR3 contains 15 residues. The germline CDR1 and CDR2 sequences are SGHRS and YFSETQ.

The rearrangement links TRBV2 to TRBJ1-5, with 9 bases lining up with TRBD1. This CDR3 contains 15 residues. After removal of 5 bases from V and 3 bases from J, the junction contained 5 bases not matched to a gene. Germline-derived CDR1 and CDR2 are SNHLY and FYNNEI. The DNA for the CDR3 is TGTGCCAGCAGTACCGGGACAGGGAACAATCAGCCCCAGCATTTT. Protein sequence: CASSTGTGNNQPQHF.

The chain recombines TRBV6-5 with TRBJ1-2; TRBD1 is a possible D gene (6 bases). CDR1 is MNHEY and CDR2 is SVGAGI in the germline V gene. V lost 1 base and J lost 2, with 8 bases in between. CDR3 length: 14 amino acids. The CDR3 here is CASSYLQGNYGYTF. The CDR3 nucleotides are TGTGCCAGCAGTTACTTACAGGGCAACTATGGCTACACCTTC.

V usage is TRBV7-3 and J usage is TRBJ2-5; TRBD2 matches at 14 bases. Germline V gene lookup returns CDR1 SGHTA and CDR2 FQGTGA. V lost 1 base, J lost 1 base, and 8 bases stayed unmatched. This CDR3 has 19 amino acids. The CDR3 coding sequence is TGTGCCAGCAGCTTAATTGGCCCCGGACTAGCGGGAGGCCAAGAGACCCAGTACTTC. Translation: CASSLIGPGLAGGQETQYF.

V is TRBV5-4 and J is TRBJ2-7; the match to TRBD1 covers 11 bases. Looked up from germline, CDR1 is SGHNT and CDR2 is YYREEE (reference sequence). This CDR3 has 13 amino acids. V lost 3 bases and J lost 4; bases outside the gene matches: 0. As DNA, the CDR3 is TGTGCCAGCAGCTGGGACAGGGGGTACGAGCAGTACTTC. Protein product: CASSWDRGYEQYF.

In nucleotides, the CDR3 is TGTGCCAGCAGCTGGGGCGGAGGGGGCAAGGAGGCACGCCTGGGAGCTTTCTTT. Translated, it gives CASSWGGGGKEARLGAFF. The chain recombines TRBV11-2 with TRBJ1-1, with 7 bases matching TRBD1. This CDR3 contains 18 residues. Trimming removed 4 bases from V and 10 bases from J; junction bases left unmatched: 24. Germline CDR1 reads SGHAT; CDR2 reads FQNNGV.

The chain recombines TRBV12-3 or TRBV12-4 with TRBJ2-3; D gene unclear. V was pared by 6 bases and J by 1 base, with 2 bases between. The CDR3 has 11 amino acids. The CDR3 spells CASRGTDTQYF. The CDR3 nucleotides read TGTGCCAGCAGAGGCACAGATACGCAGTATTTT.

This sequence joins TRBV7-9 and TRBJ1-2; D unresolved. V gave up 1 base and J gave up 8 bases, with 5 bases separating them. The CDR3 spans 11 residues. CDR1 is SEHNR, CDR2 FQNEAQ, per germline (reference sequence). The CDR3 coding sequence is TGTGCCAGCAGCTTAGTCACGGGCTACACCTTC. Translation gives CASSLVTGYTF.

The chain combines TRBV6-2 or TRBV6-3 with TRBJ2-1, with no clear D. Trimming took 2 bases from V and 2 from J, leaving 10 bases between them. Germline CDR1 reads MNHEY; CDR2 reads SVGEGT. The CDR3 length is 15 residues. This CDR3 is CASSYPTLTYNEQFF. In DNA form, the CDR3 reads TGTGCCAGCAGTTACCCGACTCTGACCTACAATGAGCAGTTCTTC.

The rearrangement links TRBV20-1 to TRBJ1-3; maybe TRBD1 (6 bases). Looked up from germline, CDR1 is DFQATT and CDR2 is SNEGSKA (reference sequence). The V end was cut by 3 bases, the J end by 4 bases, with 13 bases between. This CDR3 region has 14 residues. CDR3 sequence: CSASVGGLGNTIYF. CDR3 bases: TGCAGTGCTAGTGTAGGGGGTTTAGGAAACACCATATATTTT.